A single sample is the source of the 8 T cell receptor beta chains below, sequenced in a study of blood T cell repertoires in COVID-19. Only in-frame clones appear in the TCRdb table, and some are missing; sequencing was by immunoSEQ multiplex PCR. The data show about 80,000 clones, just under 85% seen once. The sequencing input was peripheral blood. Every receptor here comes from a man older than 75 with active or convalescent COVID-19.

The CDR3 coding sequence is TGCGCCAGCAGTTACTCTGAGGATGAAGCTTTCTTT. Its protein is CASSYSEDEAFF. The chain has TRBV10-1 and TRBJ1-1; D gene unclear. Germline CDR1 reads WNHNN; CDR2 reads SYGVQD (reference sequence). V dropped 5 bases and J dropped 7 bases, with 11 bases sitting between them. The CDR3 consists of 12 residues.

The chain uses TRBV27 and TRBJ2-2; D uncertain. CDR1 and CDR2 (germline): MNHEY, SMNVEV (reference sequence). Trimming stripped 2 bases from V and 7 bases from J, with 14 bases between. The CDR3 length is 15 residues. The DNA of the CDR3 is TGTGCCAGCAGTTTAGTCTCCTTAAGAGTCGGGGAGCTGTTTTTT. Encoded protein: CASSLVSLRVGELFF.

The chain links TRBV6-5 to TRBJ2-1, with 10 nucleotides matching TRBD2. Germline V gene data show CDR1 as MNHEY and CDR2 as SVGAGI. This CDR3 comprises 15 residues. With V trimmed by 6 bases and J by 1 base, 3 bases remained unmatched. Written as DNA, the CDR3 is TGTGCCAGCAGATTTAGCGGGAGGTCCTACAATGAGCAGTTCTTC. It is translated as CASRFSGRSYNEQFF.

This chain links TRBV21-1 with TRBJ1-4; TRBD1 was called by the table and not checked on the DNA. TRBV21-1 is shown as a pseudogene. The CDR3 has 17 residues. DNA of the CDR3: TGTGCCAGCAGCAAATCTGGCAGGGGGAAGGCTAATGAAAAACTGTTTTTT. It yields the protein CASSKSGRGKANEKLFF.

The chain has TRBV27 and TRBJ2-1, with 7 bases fitting TRBD2. J lost 10 bases, V lost 3 bases, and 12 bases had no gene match. In germline, CDR1 is MNHEY, CDR2 SMNVEV (reference sequence). There are 15 residues in the CDR3. CDR3 bases: TGTGCCAGCAGTTTTACTCGCGGGGGTTACCTGGAGCAGTTCTTC. As protein: CASSFTRGGYLEQFF.

The CDR3 is CASRGEGTSSGKLFF. DNA for the CDR3: TGTGCCAGCAGGGGCGAGGGGACTTCTTCTGGAAAACTGTTTTTT. The V call is TRBV6-5, the J call TRBJ1-4, with D maybe TRBD1 (5 bases). The V gene lost 6 bases and the J gene lost 10 bases, with 21 bases spanning the gap. Germline CDR1 is MNHEY and CDR2 is SVGAGI. The CDR3 contains 15 residues.

The DNA of the CDR3 is TGTGCCAGCAGCCAAGGTATCAGGATGAATGAAAAACTGTTTTTT. Its protein is CASSQGIRMNEKLFF. The V and J genes are TRBV3-1 (or the pseudogene TRBV3-2) and TRBJ1-4; no clear D. Germline-derived CDR1 and CDR2 are LGHDT and YNNKEL (reference sequence). V lost 1 base and J lost 5, with 11 bases in between. The CDR3 spans 15 residues.

The rearrangement uses TRBV15 and TRBJ2-2; 7 nucleotides match TRBD1. In germline, CDR1 is LNHNV, CDR2 YYDKDF (reference sequence). V lost 9 bases to trimming and J lost 3 bases; unmatched junction nucleotides: 4. The CDR3 totals 13 residues. The CDR3 nucleotides are TGTGCCACTCGACAGGGATACACCGGGGAGCTGTTTTTT. Translated: CATRQGYTGELFF.